The 29 T cell receptor beta chains reported below all come from one sample, sequenced in a study of blood T cell repertoires in COVID-19. Using immunoSEQ multiplex PCR, the repertoire was profiled, and TCRdb retains in-frame clones only, with some absent. The table lists roughly 46,000 clones, 70% to 90% of them singletons, with roughly 3% in the top ten. Sequenced material: PBMCs or T cells enriched from blood (not recorded which). Receptor source: a woman aged 50 to 60 who had recovered from COVID-19.

The chain carries TRBV19 and TRBJ2-2; D might be TRBD1 (6 bases). The V gene lost 3 bases and the J gene lost 5 bases, with 13 bases spanning the gap. The CDR3 has 15 residues. Per the germline V gene, CDR1 is LNHDA and CDR2 is SQIVND (reference sequence). CDR3 coding DNA: TGTGCCAGTAGTATTAACAGGGCCGAGACCGGGGAGCTGTTTTTT. Translating it yields CASSINRAETGELFF.

This clone was observed a single time. This chain connects TRBV19 to TRBJ2-3; TRBD1 matches at 10 bases. Losses at the gene ends were 5 bases for V and 4 bases for J; bases not matched to a gene: 0. CDR1 LNHDA and CDR2 SQIVND come from the germline V gene (reference sequence). This CDR3 is 13 amino acids long. The CDR3 DNA reads TGTGCCAGTAGTGGACAGGGGGCAGATACGCAGTATTTT. Its protein product is CASSGQGADTQYF.

The chain links TRBV6-1 to TRBJ2-7; no reliable D call. Trimming stripped 3 bases from V and 0 bases from J, with 18 bases between. The CDR3 runs 17 residues. In germline, CDR1 is MNHNS, CDR2 SASEGT. The CDR3 bases are TGTGCCAGCAGTGATGTAGGATGGGCTGGTCTCTCCTACGAGCAGTACTTC. Protein product: CASSDVGWAGLSYEQYF.

This chain uses TRBV12-3 or TRBV12-4 with TRBJ1-2, with TRBD1 as a possible D gene (5 bases). V was pared by 3 bases and J by 7 bases, with 9 bases between. There are 12 residues in the CDR3. The CDR3 sequence is CASSLPGGGYTF. The CDR3 DNA is TGTGCCAGCAGTTTGCCGGGGGGTGGCTACACCTTC.

The chain has TRBV5-8 and TRBJ2-3; D remains ambiguous. With 3 bases removed from V and 2 bases from J, the gap between germline ends came to 4 bases. This CDR3 has 12 residues. The germline V gene encodes CDR1 SGHTS and CDR2 YDEGEE. Here the CDR3 reads CASSSLTDTQYF. As DNA, the CDR3 is TGTGCCAGCAGCTCCCTCACAGATACGCAGTATTTT.

The chain links TRBV5-1 to TRBJ1-6; D is unclear. Germline V gene data show CDR1 as SGHRS and CDR2 as YFSETQ. V lost 4 bases, J lost 4 bases, and 12 bases lay in between. The CDR3 is 15 amino acids. The CDR3 sequence: CASSGDSWYNSPLHF. CDR3 DNA: TGCGCCAGCAGCGGCGACTCTTGGTATAATTCACCCCTCCACTTT.

The genes are TRBV20-1 and TRBJ2-7; D is ambiguous. V lost 3 bases to trimming and J lost 13 bases, with 22 bases between them. This CDR3 region has 13 residues. CDR1 DFQATT and CDR2 SNEGSKA come from the germline V gene (reference sequence). CDR3 sequence: CSASSQTTTNKYF. The CDR3 bases are TGCAGTGCTAGTTCCCAGACGACAACGAATAAATACTTC.

This sequence joins TRBV28 and TRBJ1-3, with 12 nucleotides matching TRBD1. Unmatched junction bases numbered 8, after V lost 5 bases and J lost 3 bases. This CDR3 spans 17 amino acids. Per the germline V gene, CDR1 is MDHEN and CDR2 is SYDVKM. The CDR3 loop is CASSGLGQGAGGNTIYF. The CDR3 DNA reads as TGTGCCAGCAGTGGGTTGGGACAGGGGGCCGGTGGAAACACCATATATTTT.

The rearrangement uses TRBV11-2 and TRBJ2-5; 9 nucleotides align to TRBD2. V shed 1 base and J 7 bases; nucleotides not matched to a gene: 7. The CDR3 length is 15 residues. From germline, CDR1 is SGHAT and CDR2 FQNNGV. CDR3 DNA sequence: TGTGCCAGCAGCTTAGTCCAGCGGGGGGCCGGGACCCAGTACTTC. Translation gives CASSLVQRGAGTQYF.

This clone was recorded a few times. The chain combines TRBV10-3 with TRBJ2-1, with D possibly matching TRBD2 (6 bases). The CDR3 length is 15 residues. The V end was cut by 2 bases, the J end by 7 bases, with 15 bases between. The germline gives CDR1 ENHRY, CDR2 SYGVKD. DNA for the CDR3: TGTGCCATCAGTGAGCCGACCCTAGCGCGGAATGAGCAGTTCTTC. It specifies CAISEPTLARNEQFF.

The chain carries TRBV6-5 and TRBJ1-5, with D unclear. V shed 0 bases and J shed 1 base, with 7 bases lying between them. Germline loops: CDR1 MNHEY, CDR2 SVGAGI. CDR3 size: 15 residues. CDR3 in DNA: TGTGCCAGCAGTTACTCGAGTTTAAGCAATCAGCCCCAGCATTTT. Protein sequence: CASSYSSLSNQPQHF.

A note on this clone: The junction differs from germline at one of its ends, possibly a read error. The rearrangement joins TRBV7-9 to TRBJ2-7; perhaps TRBD2 as D (7 bases). This CDR3 spans 11 amino acids. Germline values: CDR1 SEHNR, CDR2 FQNEAQ (reference sequence). For the CDR3, the DNA is TGTGCCAGCACAGGGGAGGGGGGCACGGACTTC. Protein: CASTGEGGTDF.

The chain carries TRBV6-5 and TRBJ2-7; D not resolved. Looked up from germline, CDR1 is MNHEY and CDR2 is SVGAGI. The V end lost 0 bases, the J end lost 6 bases, and 3 bases lay between the germline ends. This CDR3 spans 11 amino acids. CDR3 bases: TGTGCCAGCAGTTACTCGAGCGAGCAGTACTTC. This encodes CASSYSSEQYF.

The chain joins TRBV5-1 to TRBJ2-5; weak D call: TRBD2 (5 bases). From germline, CDR1 is SGHRS and CDR2 YFSETQ. This CDR3 contains 18 residues. V dropped 1 base and J dropped 3 bases, with 22 bases sitting between them. DNA of the CDR3: TGCGCCAGCAGCTTGAATCTGGAGGAGACCGGGGAAAAAGAGACCCAGTACTTC. It translates to CASSLNLEETGEKETQYF.

The rearrangement links TRBV28 to TRBJ2-1; TRBD1 matches at 7 bases. V lost 6 bases, J lost 3 bases, and 5 bases stayed unmatched. Per germline, CDR1 MDHEN and CDR2 SYDVKM. This CDR3 is built from 14 residues. CDR3 DNA: TGTGCCAGCAGGCCGGGACAGCTCTACAATGAGCAGTTCTTC. This sequence encodes CASRPGQLYNEQFF.

This rearrangement joins TRBV7-2 to TRBJ1-5; 11 bases match TRBD1. The CDR3 is made up of 16 amino acids. In germline, CDR1 is SGHTA, CDR2 FQGNSA. V lost 5 bases and J lost 3; bases outside the gene matches: 6. The CDR3, as DNA: TGTGCCAGCAGCATCAGGGACAGGGGGTACAATCAGCCCCAGCATTTT. Translation: CASSIRDRGYNQPQHF.

The chain has TRBV28 and TRBJ2-7; 7 bases map to TRBD1. The V gene end was trimmed by 6 bases and the J gene end by 2 bases; junction bases not matched to a gene: 10. From germline, CDR1 is MDHEN and CDR2 SYDVKM. CDR3 length equals 15 residues. The CDR3 DNA reads TGTGCCAGCAGCCTAACAGGGGTGGGGACCTACGAGCAGTACTTC. Its protein product is CASSLTGVGTYEQYF.

This sequence joins TRBV15 and TRBJ2-5; unclear D gene. The CDR3 totals 13 residues. The germline V and J ends were trimmed by 3 bases and 0 bases, with 5 bases remaining between them. Germline assignment: CDR1 LNHNV and CDR2 YYDKDF (reference sequence). The CDR3 nucleotides are TGTGCCACCAGCAGGCGAGACCAAGAGACCCAGTACTTC. Amino acids: CATSRRDQETQYF. Full variable domain (outside the CDR3, taken from reference TRBV15 and TRBJ2-5): DAMVIQNPRYQVTQFGKPVTLSCSQTLNHNVMYWYQQKSSQAPKLLFHYYDKDFNNEADTPDNFQSRRPNTSFCFLDIRSPGLGDTAMYLCATSRRDQETQYFGPGTRLLVL.

This rearrangement joins TRBV18 to TRBJ1-5; D may be TRBD1 (6 bases). V lost 5 bases and J 1 base, leaving 15 bases between the germline ends. CDR1 and CDR2 (germline): KGHSH, LQKENI. The CDR3 sequence is 16 residues long. The CDR3 spells CASSTGTRGSNQPQHF. CDR3 nucleotides: TGTGCCAGCTCAACCGGGACACGGGGCAGCAATCAGCCCCAGCATTTT. The full variable domain, its missing parts supplied by reference TRBV18 and TRBJ1-5, is NAGVMQNPRHLVRRRGQEARLRCSPMKGHSHVYWYRQLPEEGLKFMVYLQKENIIDESGMPKERFSAEFPKEGPSILRIQQVVRGDSAAYFCASSTGTRGSNQPQHFGDGTRLSIL.

V usage is TRBV5-1 and J usage is TRBJ2-1; unclear D gene. V lost 3 bases and J lost 0, with 10 bases in between. The CDR3 covers 15 residues. The germline gives CDR1 SGHRS, CDR2 YFSETQ. CDR3 region: CASSSRISSYNEQFF. The CDR3 nucleotides read TGCGCCAGCAGCTCTAGAATTAGCTCCTACAATGAGCAGTTCTTC.

The chain uses TRBV18 and TRBJ1-2, with 7 bases identical to TRBD1. V was clipped by 3 bases and J by 7 bases; unmatched bases: 8. CDR3 size: 14 residues. Per germline, CDR1 KGHSH and CDR2 LQKENI. The chain's CDR3 is CASSPPTGVGGYTF. The CDR3 DNA follows: TGTGCCAGCTCACCCCCTACAGGGGTGGGTGGCTACACCTTC. The variable domain in full, completed from reference TRBV18 and TRBJ1-2, reads NAGVMQNPRHLVRRRGQEARLRCSPMKGHSHVYWYRQLPEEGLKFMVYLQKENIIDESGMPKERFSAEFPKEGPSILRIQQVVRGDSAAYFCASSPPTGVGGYTFGSGTRLTVV.

The chain combines TRBV10-1 with TRBJ2-2; D might be TRBD2 (5 bases). Trimming pared 5 bases from V and 4 bases from J, leaving 5 bases between. The V gene's germline CDR1 is WNHNN and CDR2 SYGVQD (reference sequence). This CDR3 spans 12 amino acids. The CDR3, as DNA: TGCGCCAGCAGTCGGGGCACCGGGGAGCTGTTTTTT. Translated: CASSRGTGELFF.

This rearrangement joins TRBV6-5 to TRBJ1-5, with a weak D call TRBD1 (5 bases). V gave up 2 bases and J gave up 0 bases, with 8 bases separating them. The CDR3 consists of 15 residues. CDR1 and CDR2 from the germline V gene are MNHEY and SVGAGI. CDR3 in amino acids: CASSYTGFSNQPQHF. CDR3 DNA sequence: TGTGCCAGCAGTTACACAGGCTTTAGCAATCAGCCCCAGCATTTT.

V and J are TRBV5-5 and TRBJ2-3; D not resolved. V was cut by 0 bases and J by 0 bases, with 8 bases left in between. Germline V CDR1 and CDR2: SGHKS, YYEKEE (reference sequence). CDR3 length: 15 amino acids. CDR3 bases: TGTGCCAGCAGCTTGGGCGTCAGGAGCACAGATACGCAGTATTTT. This gives the protein CASSLGVRSTDTQYF.

This clone was picked up a small number of times. The chain couples TRBV19 to TRBJ2-1; TRBD2 aligns across 8 bases. This CDR3 spans 16 amino acids. The germline CDR1 and CDR2 sequences are LNHDA and SQIVND (reference sequence). J was trimmed by 3 bases and V by 5 bases; bases with no gene match: 9. In DNA form, the CDR3 reads TGTGCCAGTAGTCTCGGAAGCGGGAGCCTCTACAATGAGCAGTTCTTC. It codes for CASSLGSGSLYNEQFF.

This sequence joins TRBV4-1 and TRBJ2-2; TRBD2 aligns across 8 bases. Trimming took 3 bases from V and 0 from J; bases not matched to a gene: 3. This CDR3 spans 16 amino acids. Per germline, CDR1 MGHRA and CDR2 YSYEKL. Written as DNA, the CDR3 is TGCGCCAGCAGCCAGACTAGCGACGCGAACACCGGGGAGCTGTTTTTT. This encodes CASSQTSDANTGELFF.

This clone was seen once. The CDR3 protein is CASSGTGGTDTQYF. As DNA, the CDR3 is TGTGCCAGCTCGGGGACAGGGGGCACAGATACGCAGTATTTT. The chain carries TRBV2 and TRBJ2-3; TRBD1 aligns across 10 bases. The CDR3 length is 14 residues. The germline V gene encodes CDR1 SNHLY and CDR2 FYNNEI. V was clipped by 8 bases and J by 1 base; unmatched bases: 3.

This chain connects TRBV3-1 (or the pseudogene TRBV3-2) to TRBJ2-5, with TRBD2 as a possible D gene (5 bases). The germline V gene has CDR1 LGHDT and CDR2 YNNKEL (reference sequence). Trimming removed 1 base at V and 5 bases at J, with 11 bases between. This CDR3 is 14 amino acids long. This CDR3 reads CASSQVAQSETQYF. The CDR3 region has the DNA TGTGCCAGCAGCCAAGTAGCGCAGTCGGAGACCCAGTACTTC.

The rearrangement uses TRBV27 and TRBJ2-1; TRBD2 might be the D (6 bases). This CDR3 comprises 14 residues. V lost 5 bases to trimming and J lost 1 base, with 9 bases between them. Germline V gives CDR1 MNHEY, CDR2 SMNVEV (reference sequence). This CDR3 reads CASSTRGSYNEQFF. The CDR3 DNA sequence: TGTGCCAGCAGTACGCGGGGTTCCTACAATGAGCAGTTCTTC.